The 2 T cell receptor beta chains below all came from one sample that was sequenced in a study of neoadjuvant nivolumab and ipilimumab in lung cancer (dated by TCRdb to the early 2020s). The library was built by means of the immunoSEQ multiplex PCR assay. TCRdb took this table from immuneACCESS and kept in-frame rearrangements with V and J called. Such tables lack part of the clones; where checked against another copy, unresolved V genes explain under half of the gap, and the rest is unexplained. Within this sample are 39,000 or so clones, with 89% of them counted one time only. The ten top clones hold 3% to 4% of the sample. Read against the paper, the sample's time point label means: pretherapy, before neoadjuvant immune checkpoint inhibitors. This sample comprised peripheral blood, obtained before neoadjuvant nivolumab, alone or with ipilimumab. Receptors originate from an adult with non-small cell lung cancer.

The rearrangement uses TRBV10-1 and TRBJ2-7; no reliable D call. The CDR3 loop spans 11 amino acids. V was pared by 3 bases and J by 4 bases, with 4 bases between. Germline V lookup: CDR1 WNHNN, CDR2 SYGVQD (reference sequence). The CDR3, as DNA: TGCGCCAGCAGTGACCAGTACGAGCAGTACTTC. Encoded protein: CASSDQYEQYF.

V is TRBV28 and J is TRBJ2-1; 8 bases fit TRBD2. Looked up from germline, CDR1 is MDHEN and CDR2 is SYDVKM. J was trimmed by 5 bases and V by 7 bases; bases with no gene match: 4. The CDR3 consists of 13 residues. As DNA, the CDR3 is TGTGCCAGCACAGCGGGGGTGAACAATGAGCAGTTCTTC. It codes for CASTAGVNNEQFF. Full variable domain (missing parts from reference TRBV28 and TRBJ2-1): DVKVTQSSRYLVKRTGEKVFLECVQDMDHENMFWYRQDPGLGLRLIYFSYDVKMKEKGDIPEGYSVSREKKERFSLILESASTNQTSMYLCASTAGVNNEQFFGPGTRLTVL.